This T cell receptor beta chain was profiled in a study of long-term antiretroviral therapy in people with HIV. The assay, immunoSEQ v3.0, was run at survey level. The method was immunoSEQ multiplex PCR; TCRdb's version includes in-frame clones alone and lacks a portion of them. The repertoire consists of fewer than 25,000 clones, with over 85% occurring once and the leading ten covering roughly 2.4%. The germline CDR1 and CDR2 sequences are ENHRY and SYGVKD. The CDR3 contains 17 residues. V shed 4 bases and J shed 3 bases, with 22 bases lying between them. This clone was seen only once. The chain carries TRBV10-3 and TRBJ2-7; D is perhaps TRBD1 or TRBD2 (7 bases each). The sequenced sample was unsorted PBMCs, obtained less than 5 years after starting antiretroviral therapy. The source is a woman aged 45-59 years with HIV. CDR3 protein: CAISVGLTGRGSYEQYF. The CDR3 coding sequence is TGTGCCATCAGTGTGGGGTTGACAGGGAGGGGAAGCTACGAGCAGTACTTC.